This is a list of T cell receptor beta chains from one sample in a study of blood T cell repertoires in COVID-19. Sequenced by immunoSEQ multiplex PCR; TCRdb stores in-frame clones only, minus some. The sample holds some 290,000 clones, under 90% seen once. The specimen was peripheral blood. Receptors were obtained from a woman younger than 45 with COVID-19, enrolled during active disease. The CDR3 runs from the conserved cysteine through the conserved F or W. D genes are given only for firm matches. Only some rows state a clone size, as once, few, many or a class for expanded clones.

d_gene: NA; v_gene: TRBV5-1; abundance: few; j_gene: TRBJ2-7; CDR3nt: TGCGCCAGCAGCTTGGCGGCCTACGAGCAGTACTTC; CDR3aa: CASSLAAYEQYF
d_gene: TRBD2; v_gene: TRBV7-6; abundance: NA; j_gene: TRBJ2-2; CDR3nt: TGTGCCAGCAGCTCAACAGCGGGAGGGGCCGGGGAGCTGTTTTTT; CDR3aa: CASSSTAGGAGELFF
d_gene: NA; v_gene: TRBV6-2/TRBV6-3; abundance: NA; j_gene: TRBJ1-4; CDR3nt: TGTGCCAGCAGTGTACAGGGACGGGCAACTAATGAAAAACTGTTTTTT; CDR3aa: CASSVQGRATNEKLFF
d_gene: TRBD1; v_gene: TRBV30; abundance: once; j_gene: TRBJ1-4; CDR3nt: TGTGCCTGGAGTGTGAGAGGGGGCCAAGAAAAACTGTTTTTT; CDR3aa: CAWSVRGGQEKLFF
d_gene: TRBD1; v_gene: TRBV7-9; abundance: NA; j_gene: TRBJ1-6; CDR3nt: TGTGCCAGCAGCTCGACAGGGGGTAAAAATTCACCCCTCCACTTT; CDR3aa: CASSSTGGKNSPLHF
d_gene: TRBD1; v_gene: TRBV6-1; abundance: NA; j_gene: TRBJ2-3; CDR3nt: TGTGCCAGCAGTGCTTGGGGGCAGGGGGGCACAGATACGCAGTATTTT; CDR3aa: CASSAWGQGGTDTQYF
d_gene: NA; v_gene: TRBV27; abundance: NA; j_gene: TRBJ1-6; CDR3nt: TGTGCCAGTACCGGTCGTCTAAATTCACCCCTCCACTTT; CDR3aa: CASTGRLNSPLHF
d_gene: NA; v_gene: TRBV29-1; abundance: NA; j_gene: TRBJ2-3; CDR3nt: TGCAGCGTTGCACTAGTGGGAGATACGCAGTATTTT; CDR3aa: CSVALVGDTQYF
d_gene: TRBD2; v_gene: TRBV10-1; abundance: once; j_gene: TRBJ2-3; CDR3nt: TGCGCCAGCAGTGAGTCGATTAGCGGTAGCGGGAACACAGATACGCAGTATTTT; CDR3aa: CASSESISGSGNTDTQYF
d_gene: TRBD1; v_gene: TRBV7-9; abundance: NA; j_gene: TRBJ1-1; CDR3nt: TGTGCCAGCAGCCTACCACCTCGGAGGGGGCCTAATGAAGCTTTCTTT; CDR3aa: CASSLPPRRGPNEAFF
d_gene: NA; v_gene: TRBV9; abundance: NA; j_gene: TRBJ1-4; CDR3nt: TGTGCCAGCAGCTCCCGAGGGATGAATGAAAAACTGTTTTTT; CDR3aa: CASSSRGMNEKLFF
d_gene: TRBD1; v_gene: TRBV3-1/TRBV3-2; abundance: NA; j_gene: TRBJ1-3; CDR3nt: TGTGCCAGCAGCCAGGGACAGCGGGGAAACACCATATATTTT; CDR3aa: CASSQGQRGNTIYF
d_gene: TRBD1; v_gene: TRBV29-1; abundance: NA; j_gene: TRBJ2-5; CDR3nt: TGCAGCGTCAGGCGACCGGGACAGAGCCCCCAAGAGACCCAGTACTTC; CDR3aa: CSVRRPGQSPQETQYF
d_gene: NA; v_gene: TRBV7-8; abundance: NA; j_gene: TRBJ2-1; CDR3nt: TGTGCCAGCAGCTTGAGGAGGAGTATTAATGAGCAGTTCTTC; CDR3aa: CASSLRRSINEQFF
d_gene: NA; v_gene: TRBV27; abundance: NA; j_gene: TRBJ2-1; CDR3nt: TGTGCCAGCAGTTCTCCGGAGGACCTCTTGAGTGAGCAGTTCTTC; CDR3aa: CASSSPEDLLSEQFF
d_gene: TRBD2; v_gene: TRBV5-1; abundance: NA; j_gene: TRBJ2-1; CDR3nt: TGCGCCAGCAGCTTGGTGGCTAGCGGAGACAATGAGCAGTTCTTC; CDR3aa: CASSLVASGDNEQFF
d_gene: NA; v_gene: TRBV27; abundance: NA; j_gene: TRBJ1-2; CDR3nt: TGTGCCAGCAGTCCCCTGGGAGGTGGCTATGGCTACACCTTC; CDR3aa: CASSPLGGGYGYTF
d_gene: TRBD1; v_gene: TRBV30; abundance: NA; j_gene: TRBJ1-1; CDR3nt: TGTGCCTGGGGCCCAACACGGCGGACAGGGGGCCAGGTACGAGCTTTCTTT; CDR3aa: CAWGPTRRTGGQVRAFF
d_gene: TRBD1; v_gene: TRBV19; abundance: few; j_gene: TRBJ1-4; CDR3nt: TGTGCCACCGCGGACAGGACAGCAACTAATGAAAAACTGTTTTTT; CDR3aa: CATADRTATNEKLFF
d_gene: TRBD1; v_gene: TRBV6-5; abundance: NA; j_gene: TRBJ2-7; CDR3nt: TGTGCCAGCAGGGACAGGGGCCCCTACGAGCAGTACTTC; CDR3aa: CASRDRGPYEQYF
d_gene: TRBD1; v_gene: TRBV6-4; abundance: NA; j_gene: TRBJ2-7; CDR3nt: TGTGCCAGCAGCCACCTACAGGGGCCCTCCTACGAGCAGTACTTC; CDR3aa: CASSHLQGPSYEQYF
d_gene: TRBD2; v_gene: TRBV19; abundance: NA; j_gene: TRBJ2-3; CDR3nt: TGTGCCAGTATGACCCGGACTAGCGGGGGCACAGATACGCAGTATTTT; CDR3aa: CASMTRTSGGTDTQYF
d_gene: TRBD1; v_gene: TRBV5-5; abundance: NA; j_gene: TRBJ1-5; CDR3nt: TGTGCCAGCAGTCTGCGGACAGGGTCGTATCAGCCCCAGCATTTT; CDR3aa: CASSLRTGSYQPQHF
d_gene: NA; v_gene: TRBV10-1; abundance: NA; j_gene: TRBJ1-5; CDR3nt: TGCGCCAGCAGTGTACGGTCACATCAGCCCCAGCATTTT; CDR3aa: CASSVRSHQPQHF
d_gene: NA; v_gene: TRBV10-3; abundance: once; j_gene: TRBJ1-4; CDR3nt: TGTGCCATCAGGACTGGCGAAAAACTGTTTTTT; CDR3aa: CAIRTGEKLFF
d_gene: NA; v_gene: TRBV6-2/TRBV6-3; abundance: NA; j_gene: TRBJ1-2; CDR3nt: TGTGCCAGCAGTTCGTTGGACAGACGCTTGGGCTACACCTTC; CDR3aa: CASSSLDRRLGYTF
d_gene: NA; v_gene: TRBV28; abundance: NA; j_gene: TRBJ2-3; CDR3nt: TGTGCCAGCAGTTCTTTCGCGTCCGGCACAGATACGCAGTATTTT; CDR3aa: CASSSFASGTDTQYF
d_gene: NA; v_gene: TRBV27; abundance: NA; j_gene: TRBJ1-6; CDR3nt: TGTGCCAGCAGTTTATTGCTGGGGGGAACTTCACCCCTCCACTTT; CDR3aa: CASSLLLGGTSPLHF
d_gene: NA; v_gene: TRBV11-3; abundance: NA; j_gene: TRBJ2-1; CDR3nt: TGTGCCAGCAGCTTAGGCGCGGGGAAAGGTGACAATGAGCAGTTCTTC; CDR3aa: CASSLGAGKGDNEQFF